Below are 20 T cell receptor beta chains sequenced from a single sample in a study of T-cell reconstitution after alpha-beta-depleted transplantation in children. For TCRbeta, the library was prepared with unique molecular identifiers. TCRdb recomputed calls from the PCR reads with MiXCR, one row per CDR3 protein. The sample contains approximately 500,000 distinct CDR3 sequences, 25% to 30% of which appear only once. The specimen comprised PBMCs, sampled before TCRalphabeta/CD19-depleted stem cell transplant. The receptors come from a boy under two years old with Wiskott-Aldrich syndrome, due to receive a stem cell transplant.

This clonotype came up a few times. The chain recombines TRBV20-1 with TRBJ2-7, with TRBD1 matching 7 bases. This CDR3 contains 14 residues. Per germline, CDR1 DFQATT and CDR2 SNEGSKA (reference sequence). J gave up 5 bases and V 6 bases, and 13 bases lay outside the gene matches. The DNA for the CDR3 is TGCAGTGCCCTCGATAGGACAGGCCCCGACGAGCAGTACTTC. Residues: CSALDRTGPDEQYF.

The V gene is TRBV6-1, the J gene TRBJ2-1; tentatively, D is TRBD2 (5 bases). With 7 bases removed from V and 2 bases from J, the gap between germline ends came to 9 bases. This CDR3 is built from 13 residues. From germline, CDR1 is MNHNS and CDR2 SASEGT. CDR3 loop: CASILAAYNEQFF. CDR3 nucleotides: TGTGCCAGCATCCTAGCAGCCTACAATGAGCAGTTCTTC.

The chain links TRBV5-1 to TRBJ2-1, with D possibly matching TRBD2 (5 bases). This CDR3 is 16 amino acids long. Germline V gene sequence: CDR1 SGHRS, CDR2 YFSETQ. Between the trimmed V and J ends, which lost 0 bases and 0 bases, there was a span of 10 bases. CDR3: CASSLGRRSSYNEQFF. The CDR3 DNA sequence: TGCGCCAGCAGCTTGGGGCGGAGGAGCTCCTACAATGAGCAGTTCTTC.

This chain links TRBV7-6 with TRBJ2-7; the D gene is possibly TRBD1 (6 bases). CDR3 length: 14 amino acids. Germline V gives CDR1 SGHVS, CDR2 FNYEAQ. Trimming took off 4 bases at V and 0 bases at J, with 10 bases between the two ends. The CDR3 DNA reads TGTGCCAGCAGCTCCAGGGGACCCTCCTACGAGCAGTACTTC. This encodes CASSSRGPSYEQYF. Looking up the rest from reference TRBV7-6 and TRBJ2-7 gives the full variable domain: GAGVSQSPRYKVTKRGQDVALRCDPISGHVSLYWYRQALGQGPEFLTYFNYEAQQDKSGLPNDRFSAERPEGSISTLTIQRTEQRDSAMYRCASSSRGPSYEQYFGPGTRLTVT.

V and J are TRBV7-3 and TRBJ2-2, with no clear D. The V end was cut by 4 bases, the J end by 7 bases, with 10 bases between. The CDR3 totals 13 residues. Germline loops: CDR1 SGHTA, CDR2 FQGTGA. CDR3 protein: CASSSFQGGELFF. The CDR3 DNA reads TGTGCCAGCAGCTCCTTCCAAGGCGGGGAGCTGTTTTTT. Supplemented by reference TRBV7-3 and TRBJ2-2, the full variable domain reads GAGVSQTPSNKVTEKGKYVELRCDPISGHTALYWYRQSLGQGPEFLIYFQGTGAADDSGLPNDRFFAVRPEGSVSTLKIQRTERGDSAVYLCASSSFQGGELFFGEGSRLTVL.

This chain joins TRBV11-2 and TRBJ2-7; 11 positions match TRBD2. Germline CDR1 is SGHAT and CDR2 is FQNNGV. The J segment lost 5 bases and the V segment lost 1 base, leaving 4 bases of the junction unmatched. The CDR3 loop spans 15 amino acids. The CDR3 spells CASSLGATSGDEQYF. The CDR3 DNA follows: TGTGCCAGCAGCTTAGGGGCGACTAGCGGGGACGAGCAGTACTTC.

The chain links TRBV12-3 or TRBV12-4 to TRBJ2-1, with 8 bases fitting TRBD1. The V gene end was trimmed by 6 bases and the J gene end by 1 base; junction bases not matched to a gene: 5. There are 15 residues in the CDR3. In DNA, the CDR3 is TGTGCCAGCAGCCGGACAGGGCGGTCCTACAATGAGCAGTTCTTC. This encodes CASSRTGRSYNEQFF.

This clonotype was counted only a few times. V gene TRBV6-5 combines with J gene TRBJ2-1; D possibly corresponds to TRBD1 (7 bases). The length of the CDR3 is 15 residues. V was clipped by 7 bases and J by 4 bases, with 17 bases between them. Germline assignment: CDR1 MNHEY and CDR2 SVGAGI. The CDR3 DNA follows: TGTGCCAGCAAGGGGGCCCAGCGGGCTTACAATGAGCAGTTCTTC. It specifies CASKGAQRAYNEQFF.

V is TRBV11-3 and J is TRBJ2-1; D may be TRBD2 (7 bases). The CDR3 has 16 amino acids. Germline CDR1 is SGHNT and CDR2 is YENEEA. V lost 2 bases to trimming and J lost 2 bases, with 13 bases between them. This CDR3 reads CASSLRGREAYNEQFF. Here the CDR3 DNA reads TGTGCCAGCAGCTTAAGGGGGAGGGAGGCCTACAATGAGCAGTTCTTC.

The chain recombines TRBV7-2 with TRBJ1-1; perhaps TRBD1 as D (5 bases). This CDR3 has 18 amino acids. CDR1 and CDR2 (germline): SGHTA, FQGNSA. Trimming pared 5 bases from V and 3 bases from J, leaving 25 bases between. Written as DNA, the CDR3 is TGTGCCAGCAGCATCTCCCCACCGGGACGGAGGAGGGACACTGAAGCTTTCTTT. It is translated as CASSISPPGRRRDTEAFF.

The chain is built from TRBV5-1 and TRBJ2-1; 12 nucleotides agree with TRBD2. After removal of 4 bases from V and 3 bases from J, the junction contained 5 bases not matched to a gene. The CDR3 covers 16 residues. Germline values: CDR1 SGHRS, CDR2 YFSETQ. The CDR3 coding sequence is TGCGCCAGCAGCCTCCTAGCGGGAGGGATCTACAATGAGCAGTTCTTC. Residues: CASSLLAGGIYNEQFF. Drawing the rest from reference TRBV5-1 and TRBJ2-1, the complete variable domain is KAGVTQTPRYLIKTRGQQVTLSCSPISGHRSVSWYQQTPGQGLQFLFEYFSETQRNKGNFPGRFSGRQFSNSRSEMNVSTLELGDSALYLCASSLLAGGIYNEQFFGPGTRLTVL.

CDR3 DNA: TGCGCCAGCAGCTTGTTGGGACTAGTCATCGGTGAGCAGTTCTTC. Its protein is CASSLLGLVIGEQFF. The V gene is TRBV5-1, the J gene TRBJ2-1; 8 bases agree with TRBD2. CDR1 SGHRS and CDR2 YFSETQ come from the germline V gene. After removal of 1 base from V and 9 bases from J, the junction contained 9 bases not matched to a gene. This CDR3 has 15 residues.

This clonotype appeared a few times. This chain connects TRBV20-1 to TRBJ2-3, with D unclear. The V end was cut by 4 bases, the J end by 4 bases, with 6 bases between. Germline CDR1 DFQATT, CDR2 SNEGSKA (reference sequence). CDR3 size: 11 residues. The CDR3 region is CSANQADTQYF. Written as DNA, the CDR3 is TGCAGTGCTAATCAAGCAGATACGCAGTATTTT.

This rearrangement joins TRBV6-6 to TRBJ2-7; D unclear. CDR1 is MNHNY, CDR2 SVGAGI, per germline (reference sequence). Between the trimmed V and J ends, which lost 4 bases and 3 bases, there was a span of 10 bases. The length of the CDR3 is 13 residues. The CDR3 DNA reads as TGTGCCAGCAGTTTGACATTAGACTACGAGCAGTACTTC. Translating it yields CASSLTLDYEQYF.

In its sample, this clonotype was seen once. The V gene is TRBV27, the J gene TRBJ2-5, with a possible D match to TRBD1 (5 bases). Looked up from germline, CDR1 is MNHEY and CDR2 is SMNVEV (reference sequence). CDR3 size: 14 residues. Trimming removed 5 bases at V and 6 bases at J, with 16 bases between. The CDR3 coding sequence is TGTGCCAGCAGTACACTGGCAGGGATCCAGACCCAGTACTTC. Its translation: CASSTLAGIQTQYF.

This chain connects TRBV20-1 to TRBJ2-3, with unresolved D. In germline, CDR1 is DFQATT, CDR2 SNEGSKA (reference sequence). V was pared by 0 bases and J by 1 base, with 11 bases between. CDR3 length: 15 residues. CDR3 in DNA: TGCAGTGCTAGAGATTCCCGGAGTCGCACAGATACGCAGTATTTT. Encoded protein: CSARDSRSRTDTQYF.

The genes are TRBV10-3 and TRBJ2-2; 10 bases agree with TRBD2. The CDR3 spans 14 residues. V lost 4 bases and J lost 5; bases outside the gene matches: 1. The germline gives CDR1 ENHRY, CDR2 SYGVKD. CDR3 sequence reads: CAISASGRTGELFF. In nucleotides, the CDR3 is TGTGCCATCAGTGCTAGCGGGAGAACCGGGGAGCTGTTTTTT.

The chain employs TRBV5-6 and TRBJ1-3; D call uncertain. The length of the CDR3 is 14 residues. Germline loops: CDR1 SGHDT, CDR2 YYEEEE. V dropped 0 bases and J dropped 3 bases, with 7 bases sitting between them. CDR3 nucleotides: TGTGCCAGCAGCTTGGAAGGGTTTGGAAACACCATATATTTT. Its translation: CASSLEGFGNTIYF.

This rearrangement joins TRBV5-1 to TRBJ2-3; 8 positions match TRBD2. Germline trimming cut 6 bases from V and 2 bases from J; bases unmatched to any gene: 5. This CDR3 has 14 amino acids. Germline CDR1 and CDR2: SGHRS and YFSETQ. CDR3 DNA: TGCGCCAGCATCGCGGGAGGTTTCACAGATACGCAGTATTTT. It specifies CASIAGGFTDTQYF.

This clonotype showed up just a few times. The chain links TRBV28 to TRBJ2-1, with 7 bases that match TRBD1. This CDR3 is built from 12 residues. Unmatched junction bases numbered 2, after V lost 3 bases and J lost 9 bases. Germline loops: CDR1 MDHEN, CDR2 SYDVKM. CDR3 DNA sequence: TGTGCCAGCAGTTTCCGACAGGGTGAGCAGTTCTTC. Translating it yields CASSFRQGEQFF.